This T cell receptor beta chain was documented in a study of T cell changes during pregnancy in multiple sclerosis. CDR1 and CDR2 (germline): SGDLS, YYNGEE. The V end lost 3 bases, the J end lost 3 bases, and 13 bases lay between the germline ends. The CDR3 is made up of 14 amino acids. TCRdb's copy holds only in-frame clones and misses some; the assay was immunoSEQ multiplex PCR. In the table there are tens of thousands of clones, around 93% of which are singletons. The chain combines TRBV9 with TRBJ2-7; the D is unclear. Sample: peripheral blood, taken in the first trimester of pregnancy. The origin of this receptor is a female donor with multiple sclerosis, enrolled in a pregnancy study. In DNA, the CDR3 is TGTGCCAGCAGCGGGTCCCCGGGTGGCTACGAGCAGTACTTC. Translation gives CASSGSPGGYEQYF.